The next 13 T cell receptor beta chains were all read from a single sample in a study of T cells expressing NK-cell markers. Using the 5' RACE reads, TCRdb records one entry per CDR3 protein without DNA. The ten most abundant clones cover approximately 20% of a sample with 550 to 700 distinct CDR3 sequences. Sequencing was carried out using blood T cells: a sorted CD56 or NKG2C T cell subset, CD4+ or CD8+ T cells, or bulk PBMC T cells (not recorded which). The receptor set was obtained from a woman aged 18 to 75 in good health.

This clonotype is large by frequency. The chain carries TRBV6-4 and TRBJ2-2. In germline, CDR1 is MRHNA, CDR2 SNTAGT. CDR3 length: 13 amino acids. CDR3 region: CASSDSDTGELFF.

This clonotype registers large (0.1 to 1%) by frequency. The J gene is TRBJ2-2, the V gene TRBV4-2; TCRdb lists TRBD1, though no DNA is available to test this call. Germline CDR1 reads LGHNA; CDR2 reads YNFKEQ. The CDR3 length is 16 residues. The chain's CDR3 is CASSQDGTGGSGELFF.

This clonotype is labeled medium-sized based on frequency. The V call is TRBV6-1, the J call TRBJ2-2. This CDR3 has 13 amino acids. Per germline, CDR1 MNHNS and CDR2 SASEGT. CDR3 residues: CASSETETGELFF.

This clonotype registers large (0.1 to 1%) by frequency. The chain uses TRBV6-4 and TRBJ2-7; TCRdb's D gene call, TRBD2, goes unchecked for lack of DNA. Germline values: CDR1 MRHNA, CDR2 SNTAGT. The CDR3 has 15 amino acids. The CDR3 protein is CASSEASGASYEQYF.

This clonotype registers large by frequency. This chain joins TRBV12-3 or TRBV12-4 and TRBJ2-7. The CDR3 contains 13 residues. The CDR3 protein is CASSLSGSYEQYF.

The rearrangement uses TRBV30 and TRBJ1-4; TCRdb lists TRBD1, though no DNA is available to test this call. The germline V gene has CDR1 GTSNPN and CDR2 SVGIG (reference sequence). This CDR3 contains 15 residues. The CDR3 sequence: CAWRDKTGELEKLFF.

Measured by frequency, this clonotype is large. The chain has TRBV28 and TRBJ2-6; there is no DNA to check the TCRdb D call of TRBD2. The CDR3 length is 20 residues. Germline V CDR1 and CDR2: MDHEN, SYDVKM. CDR3 protein: CASSLYTQGSGGDGANVLTF.

According to its frequency, this clonotype is medium-sized (0.01 to 0.1%). The J gene is TRBJ2-1, the V gene TRBV20-1; TCRdb reports TRBD2, a call that lacks DNA to check it against. In germline, CDR1 is DFQATT, CDR2 SNEGSKA (reference sequence). The CDR3 runs 15 residues. CDR3 amino acids: CSASTTSGPTNEQFF.

The chain couples TRBV6-1 to TRBJ2-3; checking the TCRdb D call of TRBD2 is not possible without DNA. The V gene's germline CDR1 is MNHNS and CDR2 SASEGT. The CDR3 has 16 residues. The CDR3 protein is CASSEEAGGPADTQYF.

By frequency, this clonotype is medium-sized. The V call is TRBV20-1, the J call TRBJ2-1. Germline V gene data show CDR1 as DFQATT and CDR2 as SNEGSKA (reference sequence). The CDR3 runs 15 residues. CDR3 amino acids: CSARDISGAYNEQFF.

This clonotype is classed as medium-sized by frequency. V usage is TRBV6-1 and J usage is TRBJ1-2. This CDR3 region has 14 residues. CDR1 and CDR2 (germline): MNHNS, SASEGT. The CDR3 sequence is CASSVGEAGYGYTF.

This clonotype is labeled medium-sized based on frequency. The chain has TRBV15 and TRBJ2-3. CDR3 size: 15 residues. The germline V gene has CDR1 LNHNV and CDR2 YYDKDF (reference sequence). This CDR3 is CATSRSTTDADTQYF.

This clonotype ranks as large in terms of frequency. The J gene is TRBJ2-1, the V gene TRBV4-2; TCRdb reports TRBD2, a call that lacks DNA to check it against. The CDR3 is made up of 15 amino acids. Germline V CDR1 and CDR2: LGHNA, YNFKEQ. This CDR3 is CASSQDTSGYNEQFF.